This T cell receptor (beta chain) was identified during a study of beta chain features in type 1 diabetes. The CDR3 has 13 residues. Germline-derived CDR1 and CDR2 are GTSNPN and SVGIG (reference sequence). Trimming removed 2 bases at V and 4 bases at J, with 11 bases between. Study findings and constraints: Researchers report that Type 1 diabetes patients had moderately but significantly shorter TCRB CDR3s across all four CD4+ subsets. A definitive answer on HLA type influencing TCRB rearrangement was not reached here.

Isolated RNA was reverse transcribed in full, so expressed TCRB transcripts were sequenced. Libraries were prepared by immunoSEQ multiplex PCR; TCRdb keeps only in-frame clonotypes and omits some of them. Here the sample spans hundreds of thousands of clones, roughly 13% being singletons. A note on this clone: No antigen is known for it.

The specimen was naive CD4+ T cells from blood. The genes are TRBV30 and TRBJ1-1; perhaps TRBD1 as D (5 bases). The sequence was collected from a man younger than 30 with type 1 diabetes. The CDR3 nucleotides read TGTGCCTGGAGTCAGGGCGGTGGCACTGAAGCTTTCTTT. Protein: CAWSQGGGTEAFF. Full variable domain (outside the CDR3, taken from reference TRBV30 and TRBJ1-1): SQTIHQWPATLVQPVGSPLSLECTVEGTSNPNLYWYRQAAGRGLQLLFYSVGIGQISSEVPQNLSASRPQDRQFILSSKKLLLSDSGFYLCAWSQGGGTEAFFGQGTRLTVV.